These T cell receptor beta chains were read from a single sample in a study of shared clonotypes between healthy human individuals. Profiling relied on immunoSEQ multiplex PCR, and the TCRdb table lists in-frame clones only, not all of them. The sample holds 1.5 million to 2.5 million clones, approximately 95% seen once. The sequencing sample was made of naive CD8+ T cells sorted from blood. The receptors come from a man aged 18 to 30 in good health. CDR3s include the opening cysteine and the closing phenylalanine or tryptophan. The order of the fields is V gene, D gene, clone size, J gene, CDR3 DNA, CDR3 protein. The D gene is left open where the match is weak. The size entry is marked missing in some rows and otherwise reads once, few, many or a size class.

V gene: TRBV19
D gene: TRBD2
clone size: once
J gene: TRBJ2-7
CDR3 DNA: TGTGCCAGTAGCCGACTAGCGGGGGGTGACGAGCAGTACTTC
CDR3 protein: CASSRLAGGDEQYF

V gene: TRBV5-4
D gene: TRBD1
clone size: NA
J gene: TRBJ1-1
CDR3 DNA: TGTGCCAGCAGCTCTTCAGGGGGCTTGGACACTGAAGCTTTCTTT
CDR3 protein: CASSSSGGLDTEAFF

V gene: TRBV6-5
D gene: TRBD1
clone size: NA
J gene: TRBJ2-7
CDR3 DNA: TGTGCCAGCAGAGGACAGGACTACGAGCAGTACTTC
CDR3 protein: CASRGQDYEQYF

V gene: TRBV9
D gene: NA
clone size: NA
J gene: TRBJ1-2
CDR3 DNA: TGTGCCAGCAGCGTAGAAGGGTTTCAGGACTATGGCTACACCTTC
CDR3 protein: CASSVEGFQDYGYTF

V gene: TRBV9
D gene: NA
clone size: NA
J gene: TRBJ2-2
CDR3 DNA: TGTGCCAGCGAAAAGAGGGACACCACCGGGGAGCTGTTTTTT
CDR3 protein: CASEKRDTTGELFF

V gene: TRBV5-1
D gene: NA
clone size: NA
J gene: TRBJ2-3
CDR3 DNA: TGCGCCAGCAGCCCCCCGGAACGAGATACGCAGTATTTT
CDR3 protein: CASSPPERDTQYF

V gene: TRBV9
D gene: TRBD2
clone size: NA
J gene: TRBJ2-3
CDR3 DNA: TGTGCCAGCAGCCCCATTTTGGGGGGCGGGAGGAGTGGGAGCACAGATACGCAGTATTTT
CDR3 protein: CASSPILGGGRSGSTDTQYF

V gene: TRBV4-1
D gene: NA
clone size: NA
J gene: TRBJ2-7
CDR3 DNA: TGCGCCAGCAGCCAAGTTACAGGGAGAAACGAGCAGTACTTC
CDR3 protein: CASSQVTGRNEQYF

V gene: TRBV7-6
D gene: NA
clone size: once
J gene: TRBJ1-1
CDR3 DNA: TGTGCCAGCAGCTTACGAGCAGGGGTGGATACTGAAGCTTTCTTT
CDR3 protein: CASSLRAGVDTEAFF

V gene: TRBV13
D gene: NA
clone size: NA
J gene: TRBJ1-1
CDR3 DNA: TGTGCCAGCAGCTTTTGGGGCAGGGTGAACACTGAAGCTTTCTTT
CDR3 protein: CASSFWGRVNTEAFF

V gene: TRBV11-2
D gene: TRBD2
clone size: NA
J gene: TRBJ2-3
CDR3 DNA: TGTGCCAGCAGCCTATGGGCCGGGACTAGCCAAGATACGCAGTATTTT
CDR3 protein: CASSLWAGTSQDTQYF

V gene: TRBV6-1
D gene: NA
clone size: NA
J gene: TRBJ1-6
CDR3 DNA: TGTGCCAGCAGTGAATTGACGGGGTCCTATAATTCACCCCTCCACTTT
CDR3 protein: CASSELTGSYNSPLHF

V gene: TRBV10-3
D gene: TRBD2
clone size: NA
J gene: TRBJ2-5
CDR3 DNA: TGTGCCATCAGTGACGGGGGGGTAGAGACCCAGTACTTC
CDR3 protein: CAISDGGVETQYF

V gene: TRBV9
D gene: TRBD1
clone size: once
J gene: TRBJ2-3
CDR3 DNA: TGTGCCAGCGGGGCAGGGGGCGAACTCACAGATACGCAGTATTTT
CDR3 protein: CASGAGGELTDTQYF

V gene: TRBV2
D gene: TRBD2
clone size: NA
J gene: TRBJ2-7
CDR3 DNA: TGTGCCAGCAACCCAGCGGGGGGGCTGGACGAGCAGTACTTC
CDR3 protein: CASNPAGGLDEQYF

V gene: TRBV9
D gene: NA
clone size: NA
J gene: TRBJ1-4
CDR3 DNA: TGTGCCAGCAGCGTGGACAGTTTAAGGGGGGAAAAACTGTTTTTT
CDR3 protein: CASSVDSLRGEKLFF

V gene: TRBV5-6
D gene: NA
clone size: NA
J gene: TRBJ2-7
CDR3 DNA: TGTGCCAGTACCTGGGGGAGTTTAAGCTCCTACGAGCAGTACTTC
CDR3 protein: CASTWGSLSSYEQYF

V gene: TRBV27
D gene: NA
clone size: NA
J gene: TRBJ1-2
CDR3 DNA: TGTGCCAGCAAGGACAGATTCTATGGCTACACCTTC
CDR3 protein: CASKDRFYGYTF

V gene: TRBV15
D gene: NA
clone size: NA
J gene: TRBJ2-7
CDR3 DNA: TGTGCCACCAGCAGAGTTGGGAACTCCTACGAGCAGTACTTC
CDR3 protein: CATSRVGNSYEQYF

V gene: TRBV19
D gene: TRBD1
clone size: NA
J gene: TRBJ1-1
CDR3 DNA: TGTGCCAGTAGTACTCCCCCAGGGGGTTACACTGAAGCTTTCTTT
CDR3 protein: CASSTPPGGYTEAFF

V gene: TRBV9
D gene: NA
clone size: NA
J gene: TRBJ1-6
CDR3 DNA: TGTGCCAGCAGCGGATCGGGACAAACTTATAATTCACCCCTCCACTTT
CDR3 protein: CASSGSGQTYNSPLHF

V gene: TRBV27
D gene: NA
clone size: NA
J gene: TRBJ2-1
CDR3 DNA: TGTGCCAGCAGACCCGGGACCCCTAACAATGAGCAGTTCTTC
CDR3 protein: CASRPGTPNNEQFF

V gene: TRBV29-1
D gene: TRBD1
clone size: NA
J gene: TRBJ1-2
CDR3 DNA: TGCAGCGTTAAGGGGACAGGGGACTATGGCTACACCTTC
CDR3 protein: CSVKGTGDYGYTF

V gene: TRBV6-4
D gene: NA
clone size: NA
J gene: TRBJ2-7
CDR3 DNA: TGTGCCAGCAGTGACTCCGGGACTTCATACTACGAGCAGTACTTC
CDR3 protein: CASSDSGTSYYEQYF

V gene: TRBV6-1
D gene: NA
clone size: NA
J gene: TRBJ1-3
CDR3 DNA: TGTGCCAGCAGTGAGGTGTCTGGAAACACCATATATTTT
CDR3 protein: CASSEVSGNTIYF

V gene: TRBV9
D gene: TRBD1
clone size: NA
J gene: TRBJ2-7
CDR3 DNA: TGTGCCAGCAGCGGAACCGGGACAGGGAACGAGCAGTACTTC
CDR3 protein: CASSGTGTGNEQYF

V gene: TRBV11-2
D gene: NA
clone size: NA
J gene: TRBJ2-1
CDR3 DNA: TGTGCCAGCAGCTTAGATGTGGGGGGGCTTTGGGATGAGCAGTTCTTC
CDR3 protein: CASSLDVGGLWDEQFF

V gene: TRBV5-1
D gene: NA
clone size: NA
J gene: TRBJ2-5
CDR3 DNA: TGCGCCAGCAGTTCCATCGGATTCAGCCAAGAGACCCAGTACTTC
CDR3 protein: CASSSIGFSQETQYF

V gene: TRBV7-3
D gene: NA
clone size: NA
J gene: TRBJ1-5
CDR3 DNA: TGTGCCAGCAGCCCCCCGCGGTTTTATAGCAATCAGCCCCAGCATTTT
CDR3 protein: CASSPPRFYSNQPQHF

V gene: TRBV30
D gene: NA
clone size: NA
J gene: TRBJ1-2
CDR3 DNA: TGTGCCTGGCAGGGAAACTATGGCTACACCTTC
CDR3 protein: CAWQGNYGYTF

V gene: TRBV4-2
D gene: TRBD2
clone size: NA
J gene: TRBJ2-1
CDR3 DNA: TGTGCCAGCAGTGAGGCGAGCGGGACCTCCTACAATGAGCAGTTCTTC
CDR3 protein: CASSEASGTSYNEQFF

V gene: TRBV6-5
D gene: NA
clone size: NA
J gene: TRBJ1-1
CDR3 DNA: TGTGCCAGCAGTTACACCGAGGGGCAAATTGAAGCTTTCTTT
CDR3 protein: CASSYTEGQIEAFF

V gene: TRBV7-9
D gene: TRBD1
clone size: NA
J gene: TRBJ2-7
CDR3 DNA: TGTGCCAGCAGCCCAACAAACAGGGGCGAGCAGTACTTC
CDR3 protein: CASSPTNRGEQYF